The T cell receptor (beta chain) under discussion was sequenced for a study of response to subunit inactivated influenza vaccine. TCRdb used MiXCR to reprocess the RT-PCR reads, holding one entry per CDR3 protein. This sample carries over 150,000 distinct CDR3 sequences, about 9% of them seen once, and the ten largest clones take approximately 11%. A few counts support this clonotype. Germline CDR1 is LNHDA and CDR2 is SQIVND (reference sequence). The CDR3 consists of 13 residues. This material consisted of non-naive T cells sorted from PBMCs, taken on the day of vaccination. This clonotype originated in a man in his fifties or sixties who received an inactivated influenza vaccine. The rearrangement joins TRBV19 to TRBJ2-1; D possibly corresponds to TRBD2 (5 bases). The CDR3 DNA reads as TGTGACTTTACGGGGAGCTCCTACAATGAGCAGTTCTTC. Its translation: CDFTGSSYNEQFF.